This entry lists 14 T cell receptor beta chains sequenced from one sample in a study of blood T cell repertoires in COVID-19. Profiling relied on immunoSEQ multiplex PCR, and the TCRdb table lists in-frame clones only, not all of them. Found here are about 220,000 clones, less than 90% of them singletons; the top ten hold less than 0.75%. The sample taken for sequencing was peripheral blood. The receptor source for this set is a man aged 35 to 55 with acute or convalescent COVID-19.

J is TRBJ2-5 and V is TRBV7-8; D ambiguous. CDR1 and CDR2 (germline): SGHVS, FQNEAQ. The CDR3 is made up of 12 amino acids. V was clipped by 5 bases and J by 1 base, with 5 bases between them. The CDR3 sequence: CASSPSQETQYF. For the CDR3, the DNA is TGTGCCAGCAGCCCCAGCCAAGAGACCCAGTACTTC.

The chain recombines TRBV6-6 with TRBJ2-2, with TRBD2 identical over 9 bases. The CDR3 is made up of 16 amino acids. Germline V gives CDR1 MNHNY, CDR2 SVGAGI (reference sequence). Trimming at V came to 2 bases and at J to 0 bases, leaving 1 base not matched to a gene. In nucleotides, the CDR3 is TGTGCCAGCAGTTACATAGCGGGGGCGAACACCGGGGAGCTGTTTTTT. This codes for CASSYIAGANTGELFF.

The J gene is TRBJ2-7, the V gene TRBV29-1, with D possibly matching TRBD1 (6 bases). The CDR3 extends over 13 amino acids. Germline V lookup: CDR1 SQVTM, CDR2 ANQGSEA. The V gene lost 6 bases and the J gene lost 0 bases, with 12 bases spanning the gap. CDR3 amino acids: CSVRTDSSYEQYF. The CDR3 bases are TGCAGCGTCCGGACAGATAGCTCCTACGAGCAGTACTTC.

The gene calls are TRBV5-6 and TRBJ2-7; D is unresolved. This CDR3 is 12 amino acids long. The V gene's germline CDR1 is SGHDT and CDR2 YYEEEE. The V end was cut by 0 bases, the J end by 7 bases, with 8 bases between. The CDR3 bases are TGTGCCAGCAGCTTGGCGTTACGGGAGCAGTACTTC. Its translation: CASSLALREQYF.

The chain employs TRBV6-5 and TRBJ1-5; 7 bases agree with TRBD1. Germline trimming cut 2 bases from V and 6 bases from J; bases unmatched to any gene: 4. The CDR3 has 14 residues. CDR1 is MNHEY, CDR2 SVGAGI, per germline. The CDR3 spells CASSYKGAGQPQHF. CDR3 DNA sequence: TGTGCCAGCAGTTACAAGGGGGCAGGTCAGCCCCAGCATTTT.

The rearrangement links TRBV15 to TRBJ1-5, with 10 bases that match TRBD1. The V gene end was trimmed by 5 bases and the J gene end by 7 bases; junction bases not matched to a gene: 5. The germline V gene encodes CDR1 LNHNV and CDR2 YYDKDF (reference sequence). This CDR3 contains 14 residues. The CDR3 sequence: CATSGDRGDQPQHF. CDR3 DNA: TGTGCCACCAGCGGGGACAGGGGTGACCAGCCCCAGCATTTT.

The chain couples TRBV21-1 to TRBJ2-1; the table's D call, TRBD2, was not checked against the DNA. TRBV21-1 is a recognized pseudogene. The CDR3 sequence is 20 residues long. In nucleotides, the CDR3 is TGTGCCAGCAGCTTCACGAGCGGCGGCGAGTTGGGAGTCTCCTACAATGAGCAGTTCTTC. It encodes CASSFTSGGELGVSYNEQFF.

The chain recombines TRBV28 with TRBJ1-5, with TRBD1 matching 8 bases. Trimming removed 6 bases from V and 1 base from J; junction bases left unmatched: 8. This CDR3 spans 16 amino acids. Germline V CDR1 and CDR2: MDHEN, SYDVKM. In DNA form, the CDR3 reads TGTGCCAGCAGAAGCAGGACAGGGTGGAGCAATCAGCCCCAGCATTTT. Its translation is CASRSRTGWSNQPQHF.

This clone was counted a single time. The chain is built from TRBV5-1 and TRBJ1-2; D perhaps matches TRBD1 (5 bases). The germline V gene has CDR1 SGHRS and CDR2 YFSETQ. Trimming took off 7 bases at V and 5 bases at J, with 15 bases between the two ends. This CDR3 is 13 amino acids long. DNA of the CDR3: TGCGCCAGCGCTCTGGGGGGGATTTATGGCTACACCTTC. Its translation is CASALGGIYGYTF.

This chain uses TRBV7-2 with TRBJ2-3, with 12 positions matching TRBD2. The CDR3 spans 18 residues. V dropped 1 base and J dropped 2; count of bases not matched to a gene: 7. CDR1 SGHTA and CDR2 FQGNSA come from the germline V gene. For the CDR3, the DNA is TGTGCCAGCAGCTTAGGAGGACTAGCGGGACTGGACACAGATACGCAGTATTTT. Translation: CASSLGGLAGLDTDTQYF.

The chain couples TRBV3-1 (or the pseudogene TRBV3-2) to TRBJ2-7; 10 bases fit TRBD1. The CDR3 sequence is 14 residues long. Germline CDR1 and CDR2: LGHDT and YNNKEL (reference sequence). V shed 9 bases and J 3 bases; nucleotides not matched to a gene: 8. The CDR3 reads CASSLRDRGYEQYF. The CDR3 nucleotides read TGTGCCAGTAGTCTCCGGGACAGGGGCTACGAGCAGTACTTC.

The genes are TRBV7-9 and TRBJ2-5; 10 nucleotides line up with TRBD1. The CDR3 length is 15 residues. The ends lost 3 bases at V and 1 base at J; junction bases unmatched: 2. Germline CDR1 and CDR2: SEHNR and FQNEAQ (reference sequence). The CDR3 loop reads CASSFRDRGQETQYF. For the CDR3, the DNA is TGTGCCAGCAGCTTCCGGGACAGGGGCCAAGAGACCCAGTACTTC.

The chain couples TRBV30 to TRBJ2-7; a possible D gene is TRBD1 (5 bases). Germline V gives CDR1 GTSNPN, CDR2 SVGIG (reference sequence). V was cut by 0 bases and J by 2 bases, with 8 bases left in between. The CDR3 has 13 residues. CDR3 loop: CAWSVGQPYEQYF. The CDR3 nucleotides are TGTGCCTGGAGTGTAGGACAACCCTACGAGCAGTACTTC.

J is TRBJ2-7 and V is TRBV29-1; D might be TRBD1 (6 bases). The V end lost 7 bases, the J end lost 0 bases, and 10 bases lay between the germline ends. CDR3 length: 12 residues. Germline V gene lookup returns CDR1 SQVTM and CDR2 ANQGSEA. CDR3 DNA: TGCAGCGGGACAGTAAGCTCCTACGAGCAGTACTTC. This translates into CSGTVSSYEQYF.